A selection of T cell receptor beta chains follows, all from one sample in a study of T cell repertoires in cytomegalovirus infection. Their antigen targets remain unknown. TCRdb independently ran MiXCR on the reads; one entry per CDR3 protein. The sample lists 150,000 to 200,000 distinct CDR3 sequences, roughly 20% occurring once. Sequencing was performed on CD8+ T cells from cultured PBMCs, taken from culture after CMV antigen stimulation. These receptors originate from a human donor in good health (CMV status not recorded). Some clones in this sample may be carry-over from other donors' samples. Each CDR3 is given with its conserved first and last residue. The order of the fields is D gene, J gene, V gene, clone size, CDR3 protein, CDR3 DNA. The D gene is left open where the match is weak. Not all rows give a size; the values are once, few, many and, for expanded clones, a class.

>TRBD1|TRBJ1-5|TRBV4-1|.
CASSQTGTGEGQPQHF
TGCGCCAGCAGCCAGACCGGGACAGGGGAAGGTCAGCCCCAGCATTTT
>.|TRBJ1-2|TRBV4-1|few
CASRGFPDHPYGYTF
TGCGCCAGCAGAGGGTTCCCAGATCACCCCTATGGCTACACCTTC
>TRBD2|TRBJ2-3|TRBV7-2|many
CASSDAGTSGGFTDTQYF
TGTGCCAGCAGCGACGCCGGGACTAGCGGGGGATTCACAGATACGCAGTATTTT
>.|TRBJ1-3|TRBV6-6|.
CASSYSGSSGNTIYF
TGTGCCAGCAGTTACAGCGGGAGCTCTGGAAACACCATATATTTT
>.|TRBJ2-7|TRBV11-2|.
CASSSRGGTGNAAYEQYF
TGTGCCAGCAGCTCTAGAGGGGGAACAGGGAACGCGGCCTACGAGCAGTACTTC
>.|TRBJ2-7|TRBV4-1|few
CASSQGNGYEQYF
TGCGCCAGCAGCCAAGGTAATGGCTACGAGCAGTACTTC
>.|TRBJ2-7|TRBV6-2/TRBV6-3|.
CASSYGQASYEQYF
TGTGCCAGCAGTTACGGCCAGGCCTCCTACGAGCAGTACTTC
>.|TRBJ1-5|TRBV2|few
CASSDNQPQHF
TGTGCCAGCAGTGACAATCAGCCCCAGCATTTT
>.|TRBJ2-3|TRBV4-1|.
CASSPHESWEDTQYF
TGCGCCAGCAGCCCTCATGAGTCCTGGGAGGATACGCAGTATTTT
>.|TRBJ1-5|TRBV19|.
CASSKREGGQPQHF
TGTGCCAGTAGTAAAAGGGAGGGCGGTCAGCCCCAGCATTTT
>.|TRBJ2-1|TRBV4-1|many
CASSLGIYNEQFF
TGCGCCAGCAGCCTCGGGATCTACAATGAGCAGTTCTTC
>TRBD2|TRBJ2-1|TRBV19|.
CASSIDPGLANNEQFF
TGTGCCAGTAGTATAGATCCGGGACTAGCGAACAATGAGCAGTTCTTC
>.|TRBJ1-1|TRBV7-6|.
CASSLDPTEAFF
TGTGCCAGCAGCCTCGACCCCACTGAAGCTTTCTTT
>.|TRBJ2-3|TRBV7-9|.
CASSLAGPDTQYF
TGTGCCAGCAGCTTGGCGGGGCCAGATACGCAGTATTTT
>.|TRBJ1-2|TRBV6-2/TRBV6-3|.
CASSYPSDTVYYGYTF
TGTGCCAGCAGTTACCCCAGCGATACAGTGTACTATGGCTACACCTTC
>TRBD1|TRBJ1-5|TRBV28|.
CASSPTGILQPQHF
TGTGCCAGCAGTCCGACAGGGATACTTCAGCCCCAGCATTTT
>TRBD1|TRBJ1-5|TRBV12-3/TRBV12-4|.
CASSPGTGGSQPQHF
TGTGCCAGCAGCCCCGGGACAGGGGGCTCCCAGCCCCAGCATTTT
>.|TRBJ1-2|TRBV7-9|few
CASQFVDGYTF
TGTGCCAGCCAGTTCGTTGATGGCTACACCTTC
>.|TRBJ2-7|TRBV6-6|few
CASRAGYEQYF
TGTGCCAGCCGGGCGGGGTACGAGCAGTACTTC
>TRBD2|TRBJ2-7|TRBV5-1|few
CASSFEAGGPFYEQYF
TGCGCCAGCAGCTTCGAAGCGGGGGGGCCCTTCTACGAGCAGTACTTC
>TRBD1|TRBJ2-5|TRBV6-1|.
CASTWDRGLETQYF
TGTGCCAGCACTTGGGACAGGGGGCTTGAGACCCAGTACTTC
>.|TRBJ2-1|TRBV6-2/TRBV6-3|.
CASSYPASGYNEQFF
TGTGCCAGCAGTTACCCGGCGTCGGGGTACAATGAGCAGTTCTTC
>TRBD2|TRBJ2-5|TRBV11-3|few
CASSLGGKELQETQYF
TGTGCCAGCAGCTTGGGGGGGAAGGAACTACAAGAGACCCAGTACTTC
>TRBD2|TRBJ2-1|TRBV7-2|few
CASSPRLAGGPYNEQFF
TGTGCCAGCAGCCCACGACTAGCGGGGGGGCCCTACAATGAGCAGTTCTTC
>.|TRBJ1-2|TRBV12-3/TRBV12-4|once
CASSLTVETNYGYTF
TGTGCCAGCAGTTTAACGGTCGAAACTAACTATGGCTACACCTTC
>.|TRBJ2-7|TRBV7-9|few
CASSFREIEQYF
TGTGCCAGCAGCTTCCGGGAGATCGAGCAGTACTTC